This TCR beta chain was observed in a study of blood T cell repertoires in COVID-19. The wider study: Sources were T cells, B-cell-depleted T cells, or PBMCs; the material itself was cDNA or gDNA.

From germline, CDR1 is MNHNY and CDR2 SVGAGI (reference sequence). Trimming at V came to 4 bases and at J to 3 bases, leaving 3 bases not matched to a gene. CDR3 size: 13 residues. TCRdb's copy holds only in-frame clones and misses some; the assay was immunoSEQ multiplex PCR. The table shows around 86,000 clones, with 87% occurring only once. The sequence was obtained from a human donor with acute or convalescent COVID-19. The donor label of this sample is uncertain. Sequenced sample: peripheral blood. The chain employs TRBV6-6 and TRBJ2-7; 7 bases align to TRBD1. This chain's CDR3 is CASSSQGNYEQYF. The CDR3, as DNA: TGTGCCAGCAGTTCACAGGGGAACTACGAGCAGTACTTC.